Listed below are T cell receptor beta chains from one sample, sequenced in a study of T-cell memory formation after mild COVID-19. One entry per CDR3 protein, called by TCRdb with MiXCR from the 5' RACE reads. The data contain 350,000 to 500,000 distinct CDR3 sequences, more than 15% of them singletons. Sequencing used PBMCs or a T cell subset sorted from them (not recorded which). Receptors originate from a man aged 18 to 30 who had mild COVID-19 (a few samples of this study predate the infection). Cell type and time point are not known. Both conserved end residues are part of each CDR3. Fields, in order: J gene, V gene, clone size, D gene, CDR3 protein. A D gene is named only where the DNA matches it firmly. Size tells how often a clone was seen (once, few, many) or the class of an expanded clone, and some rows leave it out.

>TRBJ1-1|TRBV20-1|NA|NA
CSAPKPGVNTEAFF
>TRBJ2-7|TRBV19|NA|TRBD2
CASSMSSGGPYEQYF
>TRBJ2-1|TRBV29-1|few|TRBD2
CSVGGRDNNEQFF
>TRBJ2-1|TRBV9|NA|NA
CASSPTRTRVNEQFF
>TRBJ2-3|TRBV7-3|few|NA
CASSQAASSDTQYF
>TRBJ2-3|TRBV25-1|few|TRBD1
CASNPDRGSGTDTQYF
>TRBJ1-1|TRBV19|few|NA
CASSVAGYRMNTEAFF
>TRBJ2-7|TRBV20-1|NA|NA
CSGLVARRGGEQYF
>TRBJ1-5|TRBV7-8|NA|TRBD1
CASSLGQGLGNQPQHF
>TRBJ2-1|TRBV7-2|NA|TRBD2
CASSSGLAGGEQFF
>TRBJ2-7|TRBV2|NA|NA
CASSEGAGAIYEQYF
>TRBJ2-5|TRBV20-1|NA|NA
CSALKRPTQYF
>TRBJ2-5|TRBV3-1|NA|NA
CASSQEANGGETQYF
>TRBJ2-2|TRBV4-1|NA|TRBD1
CASSLPDRGQNTGELFF
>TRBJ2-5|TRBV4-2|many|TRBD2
CASSLGIGGQETQYF
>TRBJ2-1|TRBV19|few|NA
CASSAGLSVVNEQFF
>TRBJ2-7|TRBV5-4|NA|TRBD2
CASSSGLAGGLHEQYF
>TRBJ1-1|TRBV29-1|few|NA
CSVEHQGMTEAFF
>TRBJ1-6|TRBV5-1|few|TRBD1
CASSPEGTGGSPLHF
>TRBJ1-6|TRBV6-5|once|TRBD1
CASSPQTGGSPLHF
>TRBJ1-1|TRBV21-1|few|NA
CASSKSPGGEAFF
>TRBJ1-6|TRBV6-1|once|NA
CASRRGGPNSPLHF
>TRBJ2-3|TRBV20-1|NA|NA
CSAREELSTDTQYF
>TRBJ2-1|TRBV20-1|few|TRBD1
CSAPTGTRNEQFF